The clone carrying this T cell receptor beta chain was recorded only once. Its antigen is undetermined. Separate from the approximately 700-subject first cohort was the approximately 120-subject validation cohort, to which the donors belonged. V lost 5 bases, J lost 5 bases, and 12 bases stayed unmatched. CDR1 is SGHTA and CDR2 is FQGNSA in the germline V gene. The CDR3 length is 17 residues. This entry is derived from a study of cytomegalovirus exposure and HLA in healthy donors. The overall study: The 100 to 150 validation repertoires and the approximately 670 first-cohort repertoires shared a platform, a later analysis reported. Study-wide points: According to the study, roughly 160 TCR beta chains were cytomegalovirus-associated. While the bulk of TCR sequences proved rare, some public TCRs turned up in many donors.

TCRdb's table, derived via immunoSEQ multiplex PCR, lists solely in-frame clones and lacks some. This sample has 150,000 to 200,000 clones, with about 90% found just once. The sample consisted of PBMCs. The chain joins TRBV7-2 to TRBJ2-5; TRBD2 matches at 12 bases. This receptor was obtained from a young woman in good health and CMV-seropositive. CDR3 in DNA: TGTGCCAGCAGCCCACGCCGACTAGCGGGAGTGTGGGAGACCCAGTACTTC. It codes for CASSPRRLAGVWETQYF.